Listed below are T cell receptor beta chains from one sample, sequenced in a study of cytomegalovirus exposure and HLA in healthy donors. Generated by immunoSEQ multiplex PCR, the TCRdb table keeps only in-frame clones and is missing some. Found here are 150,000 to 200,000 clones, more than 75% of them singletons; the top ten hold 11% to 15%. The sample consisted of PBMCs. The receptor source for this set is a woman under 40 in good health and CMV-seropositive. Each CDR3 is given with its conserved first and last residue.

V: TRBV11-2
CDR3: CASSPDRGRTQYF

V: TRBV7-2
CDR3: CASSITSGGARTQYF

V: TRBV5-6
CDR3: CASSLVGSVGELFF

V: TRBV14
CDR3: CASSEGALYGYTF

V: TRBV11-2
CDR3: CASSLTGSYGYTF

V: TRBV29-1
CDR3: CSVEVIADSSRFF

V: TRBV28
CDR3: CASSWTSGRSTDTQYF

V: TRBV5-6
CDR3: CASSLSGLGETQYF

V: TRBV11-2
CDR3: CASSFRTDYGYTF

V: TRBV6-1
CDR3: CASSEAVETYGYTF